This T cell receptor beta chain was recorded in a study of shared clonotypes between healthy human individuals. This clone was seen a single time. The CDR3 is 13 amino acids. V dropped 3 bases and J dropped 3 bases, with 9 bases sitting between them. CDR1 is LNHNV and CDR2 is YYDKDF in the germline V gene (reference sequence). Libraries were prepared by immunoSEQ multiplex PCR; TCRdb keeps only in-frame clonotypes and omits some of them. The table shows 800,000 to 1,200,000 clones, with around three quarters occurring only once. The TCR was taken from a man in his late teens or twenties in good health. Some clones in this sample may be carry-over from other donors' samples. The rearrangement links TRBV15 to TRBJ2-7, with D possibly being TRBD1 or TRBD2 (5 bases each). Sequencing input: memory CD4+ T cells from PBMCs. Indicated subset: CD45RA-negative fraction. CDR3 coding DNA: TGTGCCACCAGCAGGGGACCGCGCTACGAGCAGTACTTC. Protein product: CATSRGPRYEQYF.